What follows are 18 T cell receptor beta chains derived from one specimen sequenced in a study of blood T cells in healthy people across ages. A second PCR of roughly 7 to 11 cycles used a sample-barcoded 5' primer and a J-beta primer mix. TCRdb ran MiXCR on the 5' RACE reads and lists one entry per CDR3 protein. The table shows hundreds of thousands of distinct CDR3 sequences, with roughly 31% occurring only once. The sample comprised blood. These TCRs come from a woman of 80 years or more in good health.

This clonotype was seen ten or more times. This chain joins TRBV29-1 and TRBJ1-2; D is unresolved. Germline CDR1 is SQVTM and CDR2 is ANQGSEA. CDR3 length: 11 amino acids. The V end lost 3 bases, the J end lost 6 bases, and 8 bases lay between the germline ends. The CDR3 reads CSVDSRDGYTF. The CDR3 coding sequence is TGCAGCGTTGATAGTCGGGATGGCTACACCTTC.

This clonotype was counted many times. The V call is TRBV20-1, the J call TRBJ2-7; D tentatively fits TRBD1 or TRBD2 (5 bases each). V gave up 5 bases and J gave up 7 bases, with 27 bases separating them. Germline lookup yields CDR1 DFQATT and CDR2 SNEGSKA (reference sequence). The CDR3 contains 16 residues. The CDR3 DNA follows: TGCAGTGCTCCCCGGGGACGGCTGGGGTCGGGTAGGGAGCAGTACTTC. It codes for CSAPRGRLGSGREQYF.

The chain is built from TRBV12-3 or TRBV12-4 and TRBJ1-4; perhaps TRBD1 as D (6 bases). Trimming took off 6 bases at V and 7 bases at J, with 18 bases between the two ends. The CDR3 loop spans 15 amino acids. CDR3 sequence (DNA): TGTGCCAGCAGCCCGAACAGGGCCCTGGGTGAAAAACTGTTTTTT. It yields the protein CASSPNRALGEKLFF.

The sample holds many counts of this clonotype. The chain combines TRBV20-1 with TRBJ2-7; D call uncertain. The CDR3 sequence is 15 residues long. Germline V gene lookup returns CDR1 DFQATT and CDR2 SNEGSKA (reference sequence). Trimming removed 0 bases at V and 2 bases at J, with 14 bases between. The CDR3 DNA is TGCAGTGCTAGAGAGGCCGGGCGTAGGACCTACGAGCAGTACTTC. It is translated as CSAREAGRRTYEQYF.

This clonotype was seen ten or more times. The chain employs TRBV5-1 and TRBJ2-5; D gene unclear. The CDR3 is 14 amino acids. The germline CDR1 and CDR2 sequences are SGHRS and YFSETQ. Deletions cut 0 bases from V and 4 bases from J, with 10 bases between. CDR3 protein: CASSLAGSLETQYF. In nucleotides, the CDR3 is TGCGCCAGCAGCTTGGCGGGTAGCTTAGAGACCCAGTACTTC.

This clonotype was recorded a few times. The V and J genes are TRBV30 and TRBJ1-1; D possibly corresponds to TRBD1 (5 bases). CDR3 size: 13 residues. The germline gives CDR1 GTSNPN, CDR2 SVGIG (reference sequence). V was pared by 3 bases and J by 3 bases, with 11 bases between. The CDR3: CAWSGTKDTEAFF. For the CDR3, the DNA is TGTGCCTGGAGCGGGACTAAGGACACTGAAGCTTTCTTT.

This clonotype came up many times. The chain combines TRBV27 with TRBJ2-3; 8 nucleotides align to TRBD1. The germline V gene has CDR1 MNHEY and CDR2 SMNVEV (reference sequence). The CDR3 is 15 residues long. V lost 6 bases and J lost 4; bases outside the gene matches: 9. The CDR3 loop reads CASSGQGKGADTQYF. In DNA, the CDR3 is TGTGCCAGCAGCGGACAGGGTAAAGGCGCAGATACGCAGTATTTT.

This clonotype was seen repeatedly, ten times or more. V is TRBV21-1 and J is TRBJ1-1; no check of the table's D call, TRBD1, against the DNA was made. TRBV21-1 is designated a pseudogene. CDR3 length: 16 amino acids. This chain's CDR3 is CASSKEWWGGNTEAFF. The CDR3 nucleotides read TGTGCCAGCAGCAAAGAGTGGTGGGGGGGGAACACTGAAGCTTTCTTT.

This clonotype has just a few counts. V and J are TRBV20-1 and TRBJ2-7; no reliable D call. CDR1 is DFQATT and CDR2 is SNEGSKA in the germline V gene (reference sequence). V shed 3 bases and J shed 4 bases, with 7 bases lying between them. The CDR3 runs to 11 residues. Here the CDR3 reads CSASSRYEQYF. In DNA, the CDR3 is TGCAGTGCTAGTAGTCGTTACGAGCAGTACTTC.

This clonotype showed up just a few times. This chain uses TRBV29-1 with TRBJ2-5; 8 bases line up with TRBD2. Germline V gene data show CDR1 as SQVTM and CDR2 as ANQGSEA. The length of the CDR3 is 14 residues. The trim removed 7 bases at V and 11 bases at J, leaving 18 bases unmatched. The CDR3 region is CSALGVAGPNEQYF. CDR3 sequence (DNA): TGCAGCGCCCTCGGGGTAGCGGGGCCCAATGAGCAGTACTTC.

This chain joins TRBV6-1 and TRBJ2-7; 7 positions match TRBD2. The junction had 13 bases not matched to a gene; V was cut back by 3 bases and J by 5 bases. Germline CDR1 and CDR2: MNHNS and SASEGT. The CDR3 is 16 residues long. The CDR3 here is CASSEKRGSSLHEQYF. CDR3 DNA sequence: TGTGCCAGCAGTGAGAAGCGCGGGAGTAGTCTCCACGAGCAGTACTTC.

This clonotype came up many times. The chain employs TRBV12-3 or TRBV12-4 and TRBJ1-1; 9 positions agree with TRBD1. This CDR3 region has 13 residues. Unmatched junction bases numbered 1, after V lost 4 bases and J lost 4 bases. The chain's CDR3 is CASSWTGATEAFF. For the CDR3, the DNA is TGTGCCAGCAGTTGGACAGGGGCCACTGAAGCTTTCTTT.

As regards this clonotype: Germline and junction disagree at one end, which may indicate a read error. The chain combines TRBV7-2 with TRBJ1-5, with D perhaps matching TRBD1 (5 bases). There are 16 residues in the CDR3. Germline CDR1 reads SGHTA; CDR2 reads FQGNSA. The CDR3 sequence: CASNLETGLRNQPQHF. The CDR3 coding sequence is TGTGCCAGCAACTTAGAGACGGGGCTTCGCAATCAGCCCCAGCATTTT.

The sample holds many counts of this clonotype. The chain has TRBV12-3 or TRBV12-4 and TRBJ2-7, with 8 bases aligning to TRBD2. The CDR3 has 12 amino acids. With V trimmed by 6 bases and J by 6 bases, 4 bases remained unmatched. The CDR3 region is CASRIAGREQYF. The CDR3 DNA is TGTGCCAGCAGGATAGCGGGGCGCGAGCAGTACTTC.

In its sample, this clonotype was seen a few times. The rearrangement joins TRBV5-5 to TRBJ1-2; no firm D call. Between the trimmed V and J ends, which lost 4 bases and 6 bases, there was a span of 19 bases. CDR3 length: 15 residues. Looked up from germline, CDR1 is SGHKS and CDR2 is YYEKEE (reference sequence). CDR3 DNA: TGTGCCAGCAGCACCTACGGCCCACCAAGGAATGGCTACACCTTC. It translates to CASSTYGPPRNGYTF.

For this clonotype: Given a much more abundant clone one base away, this may be a read error. J is TRBJ2-7 and V is TRBV20-1, with 7 bases matching TRBD2. The J call is in doubt because the DNA end fits TRBJ2-5 better. CDR1 is DFQATT and CDR2 is SNEGSKA in the germline V gene (reference sequence). CDR3 length: 15 amino acids. In nucleotides, the CDR3 is TGCAGTGCTAGATCCTCTAGCGGCCGCCAAAAGACCCAGTACTTC. Translation gives CSARSSSGRQKTQYF.

There are many counts of this clonotype. The chain carries TRBV7-2 and TRBJ1-1, with D perhaps matching TRBD1 (5 bases). V lost 1 base, J lost 2 bases, and 11 bases lay in between. CDR3 length equals 15 residues. From germline, CDR1 is SGHTA and CDR2 FQGNSA. CDR3 sequence (DNA): TGTGCCAGCAGCTTAGGATTGGGGGGAAACACTGAAGCTTTCTTT. Protein: CASSLGLGGNTEAFF.

The chain uses TRBV2 and TRBJ1-2; D remains unclear. Germline lookup yields CDR1 SNHLY and CDR2 FYNNEI. V was clipped by 2 bases and J by 4 bases, with 5 bases between them. The CDR3 runs to 12 residues. CDR3 sequence: CASSEQVYGYTF. Here the CDR3 DNA reads TGTGCCAGCAGTGAACAGGTCTATGGCTACACCTTC.